This T cell receptor (beta chain) was recovered during a study of beta chain features in type 1 diabetes. Overall study context: There was similarity between patients and healthy donors in age, gender and cell yields.

Study results and caveats: Individuals with type 1 diabetes displayed fewer insertions and more deletions at VDJ junctions. Among all four CD4+ subsets, Type 1 diabetes patients had TCRB CDR3s that were moderately but significantly shorter.

Every isolated RNA sample was fully reverse transcribed, so sequencing captured expressed TCRB transcripts. About 3.7 million reads per sample were averaged for naive, central memory and regulatory samples. Repertoires were generated with immunoSEQ multiplex PCR, while TCRdb's copy carries only in-frame clones and drops some. The sample gives some 640,000 clones, around an eighth of which show up once; approximately 0.043% is in the top ten. A remark on this clone: Antigen: not known.

Each of the CD4+ naive, central memory, regulatory and stem cell-like memory populations was sorted via CD45RO/CCR7/CD25/CD127/CD95/CD27. CDR1 is SGHNT, CDR2 YYREEE, per germline (reference sequence). This CDR3 region has 15 residues. The chain has TRBV5-4 and TRBJ2-5; 8 bases fit TRBD1. Matching the DNA end better, TRBJ2-7 makes the J call doubtful. The clonotype comes from a man aged 18-30 years with type 1 diabetes. The sequenced sample consisted of naive CD4+ T cells from blood. This CDR3 reads CASSSPGQDPYEQYF. The CDR3 nucleotides read TGTGCCAGCAGCTCACCGGGACAGGACCCCTACGAGCAGTACTTC.